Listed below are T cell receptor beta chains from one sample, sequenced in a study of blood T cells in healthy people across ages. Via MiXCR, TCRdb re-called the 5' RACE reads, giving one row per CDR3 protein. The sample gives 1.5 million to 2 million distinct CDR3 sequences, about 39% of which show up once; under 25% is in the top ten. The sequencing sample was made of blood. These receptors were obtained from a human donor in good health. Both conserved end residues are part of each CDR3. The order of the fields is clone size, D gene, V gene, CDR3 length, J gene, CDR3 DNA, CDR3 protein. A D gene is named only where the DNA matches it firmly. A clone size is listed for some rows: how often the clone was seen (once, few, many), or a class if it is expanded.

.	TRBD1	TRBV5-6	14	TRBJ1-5	TGTGCCAGCAGCGCGAGACAGGGAAATCAGCCCCAGCATTTT	CASSARQGNQPQHF
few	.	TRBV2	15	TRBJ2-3	TGTGCCAGCAGGTCCAGGACGGGTAGCACAGATACGCAGTATTTT	CASRSRTGSTDTQYF
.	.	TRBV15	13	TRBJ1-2	TGTGCCACCAGCAGAGATTTTTCCGATGGCTACACCTTC	CATSRDFSDGYTF
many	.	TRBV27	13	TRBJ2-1	TGTGCCAGCAGCTTGACCCTCTACAATGAGCAGTTCTTC	CASSLTLYNEQFF
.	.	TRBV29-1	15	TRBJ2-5	TGCACCGTAACCCGTGGAGGTTGGGGGCAAGAGACCCAGTACTTC	CTVTRGGWGQETQYF
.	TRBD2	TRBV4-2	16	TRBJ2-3	TGTGCCAGCAGCCAAGAAACGGGGGGGAGCACAGATACGCAGTATTTT	CASSQETGGSTDTQYF
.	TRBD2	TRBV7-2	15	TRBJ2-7	TGTGCCAGCAGTTATGTAGGGACTAGCCCCTACGAGCAGTACTTC	CASSYVGTSPYEQYF
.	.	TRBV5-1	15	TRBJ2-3	TGCGCCAGCAGCTTGGAGGGGGATTGGACAGATACGCAGTATTTT	CASSLEGDWTDTQYF
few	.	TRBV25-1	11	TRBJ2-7	TGTGCCAGCAGACACGAGGGTGAGCAGTACTTC	CASRHEGEQYF
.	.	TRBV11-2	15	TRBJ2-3	TGTGCCAGCAGCTTAGGAGGTACCCCCACAGATACGCAGTATTTT	CASSLGGTPTDTQYF
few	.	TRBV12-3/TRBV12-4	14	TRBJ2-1	TGTGCCAGCAGACCAGAGCTAGTACGGAATGAGCAGTTCTTC	CASRPELVRNEQFF
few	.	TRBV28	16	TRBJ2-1	TGTGCCAGCAGATTGAGCGTACCTAGCTCCTACAATGAGCAGTTCTTC	CASRLSVPSSYNEQFF